The 25 T cell receptor beta chains below were found in one sample sequenced in a study of cytotoxic CD8 clonotypes in ibrutinib-treated CLL. Measured with immunoSEQ multiplex PCR; TCRdb has only the in-frame clones, and not every one. Of some 130,000 clones listed, 70% to 90% were seen once; the top ten hold roughly 2%. The source was PBMCs, collected after 24 months of ibrutinib treatment. The receptors were sampled from a human donor with chronic lymphocytic leukemia.

This clone has only one observation. One end of the junction is discordant with germline, which a read error may explain. The chain couples TRBV6-1 to TRBJ1-4; no clear D. Looked up from germline, CDR1 is MNHNS and CDR2 is SASEGT. The CDR3 is 12 amino acids. CDR3 protein: CASSTEGGFLLF. DNA for the CDR3: TGTGCCAGCAGTACCGAAGGCGGATTCCTTCTTTTT.

A few counts support this clone. The chain combines TRBV2 with TRBJ1-3; D may be TRBD1 (6 bases). With 9 bases removed from V and 0 bases from J, the gap between germline ends came to 12 bases. Germline V gives CDR1 SNHLY, CDR2 FYNNEI. The CDR3 has 14 residues. CDR3 bases: TGTGCCAGGGGGGGCAGGAGCTCTGGAAACACCATATATTTT. It codes for CARGGRSSGNTIYF.

This chain links TRBV5-1 with TRBJ1-6; D ambiguous. The CDR3 runs 15 residues. V was cut by 1 base and J by 9 bases, with 14 bases left in between. Germline CDR1 SGHRS, CDR2 YFSETQ. This chain's CDR3 is CASSLSLPGGSPLHF. The CDR3 DNA reads TGCGCCAGCAGCTTGTCCCTCCCCGGCGGTTCACCCCTCCACTTT.

The rearrangement joins TRBV5-1 to TRBJ1-1; 7 bases are shared with TRBD1. Unmatched junction bases numbered 5, after V lost 0 bases and J lost 0 bases. Germline V gene lookup returns CDR1 SGHRS and CDR2 YFSETQ. The CDR3 is 16 amino acids. The CDR3 loop reads CASSLGTGVMNTEAFF. The DNA for the CDR3 is TGCGCCAGCAGCTTGGGAACAGGGGTGATGAACACTGAAGCTTTCTTT. Based on the CDR3 plus reference TRBV5-1 and TRBJ1-1, the full variable domain is KAGVTQTPRYLIKTRGQQVTLSCSPISGHRSVSWYQQTPGQGLQFLFEYFSETQRNKGNFPGRFSGRQFSNSRSEMNVSTLELGDSALYLCASSLGTGVMNTEAFFGQGTRLTVV.

The chain carries TRBV10-3 and TRBJ2-1; 7 bases are a match to TRBD2. The CDR3 runs to 12 residues. Per the germline V gene, CDR1 is ENHRY and CDR2 is SYGVKD. J lost 12 bases, V lost 2 bases, and 4 bases had no gene match. In DNA form, the CDR3 reads TGTGCCATCAGTGAGGGACTAGGGGCGCAGTTCTTC. Translation: CAISEGLGAQFF.

The chain carries TRBV6-5 and TRBJ2-5, with D unclear. CDR1 and CDR2 from the germline V gene are MNHEY and SVGAGI. The CDR3 has 14 residues. V was shortened by 4 bases and J by 1 base, with 10 bases between the two germline ends. CDR3 nucleotides: TGTGCCAGCAGTTTCCAACAAGGCCAAGAGACCCAGTACTTC. Its protein product is CASSFQQGQETQYF.

The rearrangement uses TRBV6-1 and TRBJ1-1; the D is unclear. In germline, CDR1 is MNHNS, CDR2 SASEGT. With 6 bases removed from V and 0 bases from J, the gap between germline ends came to 11 bases. This CDR3 has 14 amino acids. CDR3 sequence (DNA): TGTGCCAGCAGGGAGACAAATATGAACACTGAAGCTTTCTTT. The encoded protein is CASRETNMNTEAFF.

This clone was picked up a small number of times. J is TRBJ1-1 and V is TRBV29-1; tentative D call: TRBD1 (5 bases). The CDR3 runs to 12 residues. Germline CDR1 and CDR2: SQVTM and ANQGSEA. Trimming took 7 bases from V and 0 from J, leaving 9 bases between them. The CDR3 region is CSARDLNTEAFF. The CDR3, as DNA: TGCAGCGCAAGGGACTTGAACACTGAAGCTTTCTTT.

CDR3 in DNA: TGTGCCACCAGCAGAGGAGATAGCGGGAAGGGAGCCGAGCAGTACTTC. Translated: CATSRGDSGKGAEQYF. The chain is built from TRBV15 and TRBJ2-7; 8 bases align to TRBD2. Looked up from germline, CDR1 is LNHNV and CDR2 is YYDKDF (reference sequence). Trimming cost V 1 base and J 6 bases; bases outside gene matches: 11. The CDR3 is 16 amino acids.

The CDR3 sequence is CASSYSKGSYEQYF. CDR3 DNA sequence: TGTGCCAGCAGTTACTCGAAAGGATCCTACGAGCAGTACTTC. This rearrangement joins TRBV6-5 to TRBJ2-7; no firm D call. This CDR3 spans 14 amino acids. Germline lookup yields CDR1 MNHEY and CDR2 SVGAGI. Trimming took 0 bases from V and 1 from J, leaving 7 bases between them.

The CDR3 coding sequence is TGTGCCAGCTCACCCGAAAGGAAAGTTAACTATGGCTACACCTTC. Encoded protein: CASSPERKVNYGYTF. This rearrangement joins TRBV18 to TRBJ1-2; no definite D call. This CDR3 spans 15 amino acids. V lost 3 bases, J lost 1 base, and 12 bases lay in between. Germline lookup yields CDR1 KGHSH and CDR2 LQKENI.

Comments on this clone: Sequence at one end of the junction differs from germline and may be a read error. This rearrangement joins TRBV7-9 to TRBJ1-1; no definite D call. Germline assignment: CDR1 SEHNR and CDR2 FQNEAQ (reference sequence). This CDR3 has 12 residues. This CDR3 is CASSLDTGWGVF. CDR3 DNA: TGTGCCAGCAGCTTAGATACGGGATGGGGTGTGTTT.

Comments on this clone: The junction shows a germline mismatch at one end, possibly a read error. This chain joins TRBV5-4 and TRBJ2-7; TRBD1 agrees at 8 bases. The germline CDR1 and CDR2 sequences are SGHNT and YYREEE (reference sequence). This CDR3 has 16 residues. This chain's CDR3 is CASSFMQSGTGNHVDF. The DNA of the CDR3 is TGTGCCAGCAGCTTCATGCAATCCGGGACAGGAAACCACGTCGACTTC.

The chain recombines TRBV7-2 with TRBJ2-3; no definite D call. Between the trimmed V and J ends, which lost 5 bases and 6 bases, there was a span of 15 bases. The CDR3 spans 14 residues. Per the germline V gene, CDR1 is SGHTA and CDR2 is FQGNSA. The CDR3 nucleotides are TGTGCCAGCAGCCCGTTCGGTGTTGAGGATACGCAGTATTTT. Translation gives CASSPFGVEDTQYF.

Only one count was recorded for this clone. The gene calls are TRBV7-8 and TRBJ1-5, with TRBD1 as a possible D gene (6 bases). The CDR3 consists of 16 residues. V was shortened by 5 bases and J by 0 bases, with 14 bases between the two germline ends. Germline CDR1 reads SGHVS; CDR2 reads FQNEAQ. The CDR3, as DNA: TGTGCCAGCAGCCGACAGGCCACTAGTAGCAATCAGCCCCAGCATTTT. Its protein is CASSRQATSSNQPQHF.

This sequence joins TRBV10-3 and TRBJ1-2; possibly TRBD1 for D (5 bases). The V end lost 2 bases, the J end lost 4 bases, and 11 bases lay between the germline ends. From germline, CDR1 is ENHRY and CDR2 SYGVKD. The CDR3 consists of 14 residues. The CDR3 DNA reads as TGTGCCATCAGTGAGGGGCCAGGGATCTATGGCTACACCTTC. It specifies CAISEGPGIYGYTF.

This clone was recorded only once. The chain uses TRBV5-6 and TRBJ2-4; D is possibly TRBD1 or TRBD2 (5 bases each). Trimming took 0 bases from V and 0 from J, leaving 10 bases between them. CDR3 length: 16 amino acids. Germline assignment: CDR1 SGHDT and CDR2 YYEEEE. CDR3 sequence: CASSLVGDGAKNIQYF. The CDR3 DNA is TGTGCCAGCAGCTTGGTCGGGGACGGAGCCAAAAACATTCAGTACTTC. Full variable domain (remainder filled in from reference TRBV5-6 and TRBJ2-4): DAGVTQSPTHLIKTRGQQVTLRCSPKSGHDTVSWYQQALGQGPQFIFQYYEEEERQRGNFPDRFSGHQFPNYSSELNVNALLLGDSALYLCASSLVGDGAKNIQYFGAGTRLSVL.

The chain joins TRBV7-3 to TRBJ2-3, with TRBD2 identical over 11 bases. CDR1 SGHTA and CDR2 FQGTGA come from the germline V gene. J lost 3 bases, V lost 5 bases, and 13 bases had no gene match. CDR3 size: 18 residues. The CDR3 here is CASSVMGRASGRTDTQYF. CDR3 DNA sequence: TGTGCCAGCAGCGTTATGGGCCGGGCTAGCGGGAGGACAGATACGCAGTATTTT.

This rearrangement joins TRBV19 to TRBJ2-5; 7 nucleotides match TRBD2. The CDR3 runs 14 residues. With V trimmed by 8 bases and J by 3 bases, 9 bases remained unmatched. CDR1 is LNHDA and CDR2 is SQIVND in the germline V gene (reference sequence). CDR3 amino acids: CASSLGGSEETQYF. CDR3 coding DNA: TGTGCCAGTTCCCTGGGGGGGTCGGAAGAGACCCAGTACTTC.

The chain couples TRBV12-5 to TRBJ1-2, with TRBD1 as a possible D gene (5 bases). In germline, CDR1 is LGHNT, CDR2 FRNRAP. The CDR3 is made up of 15 amino acids. Trimming removed 6 bases at V and 0 bases at J, with 14 bases between. This chain's CDR3 is CASGAGPTTNYGYTF. CDR3 sequence (DNA): TGTGCTAGTGGGGCGGGACCGACTACTAACTATGGCTACACCTTC.

This clone was counted once. The genes are TRBV10-3 and TRBJ2-1; D is possibly TRBD2 (5 bases). V lost 3 bases to trimming and J lost 0 bases, with 6 bases between them. This CDR3 is 14 amino acids long. Germline assignment: CDR1 ENHRY and CDR2 SYGVKD. CDR3 sequence reads: CAISEGGSYNEQFF. In nucleotides, the CDR3 is TGTGCCATCAGTGAAGGAGGCTCCTACAATGAGCAGTTCTTC.

This chain uses TRBV19 with TRBJ1-4; D gene ambiguous. Germline CDR1 LNHDA, CDR2 SQIVND (reference sequence). The CDR3 has 14 amino acids. V lost 10 bases, J lost 4 bases, and 16 bases lay in between. The CDR3 sequence: CATNLGFGNEKLFF. CDR3 DNA: TGTGCCACCAACCTAGGGTTTGGTAATGAAAAACTGTTTTTT. Full variable domain (missing parts from reference TRBV19 and TRBJ1-4): DGGITQSPKYLFRKEGQNVTLSCEQNLNHDAMYWYRQDPGQGLRLIYYSQIVNDFQKGDIAEGYSVSREKKESFPLTVTSAQKNPTAFYLCATNLGFGNEKLFFGSGTQLSVL.

The rearrangement joins TRBV11-2 to TRBJ2-5; 8 nucleotides align to TRBD1. The V gene end was trimmed by 5 bases and the J gene end by 5 bases; junction bases not matched to a gene: 7. The germline V gene encodes CDR1 SGHAT and CDR2 FQNNGV. The CDR3 runs 14 residues. CDR3 DNA sequence: TGTGCCAGCAGCGCTAGACAGGGGAGGGAGACCCAGTACTTC. Protein: CASSARQGRETQYF. Full variable domain (outside the CDR3, taken from reference TRBV11-2 and TRBJ2-5): EAGVAQSPRYKIIEKRQSVAFWCNPISGHATLYWYQQILGQGPKLLIQFQNNGVVDDSQLPKDRFSAERLKGVDSTLKIQPAKLEDSAVYLCASSARQGRETQYFGPGTRLLVL.

This clone has just one count. The V and J genes are TRBV6-5 and TRBJ2-5; 7 bases align to TRBD2. Germline CDR1 MNHEY, CDR2 SVGAGI. CDR3 size: 15 residues. J was trimmed by 3 bases and V by 11 bases; bases with no gene match: 15. Here the CDR3 reads CASRRIAGAKETQYF. CDR3 coding DNA: TGTGCCTCGCGTCGGATCGCGGGAGCTAAAGAGACCCAGTACTTC.

The chain employs TRBV19 and TRBJ2-1, with D possibly being TRBD2 (6 bases). This CDR3 comprises 16 residues. CDR1 and CDR2 (germline): LNHDA, SQIVND (reference sequence). Trimming took off 3 bases at V and 11 bases at J, with 23 bases between the two ends. CDR3 region: CASSIPKPLTSTKQFF. The CDR3 coding sequence is TGTGCCAGTAGTATCCCAAAACCCCTGACTAGTACTAAGCAGTTCTTC.